This is a list of T cell receptor beta chains from one sample in a study of cytomegalovirus exposure and HLA in healthy donors. The method was immunoSEQ multiplex PCR; TCRdb's version includes in-frame clones alone and lacks a portion of them. The data hold tens of thousands of clones, with about three quarters observed a single time. Sequencing used PBMCs. Source of these receptors: a male donor in good health and CMV-seropositive. Each CDR3 is given with its conserved first and last residue. Each record gives: V gene, clone size, J gene, D gene, CDR3 DNA, CDR3 protein. D genes are given only for firm matches. Some rows have no size entry. The others give once, few or many, or a class for an expanded clone.

V gene: TRBV7-3
clone size: -
J gene: TRBJ2-7
D gene: TRBD1
CDR3 DNA: TGTGCCAGCAGCTTACTTCCCGGACAGGGTACCTACGAGCAGTACTTC
CDR3 protein: CASSLLPGQGTYEQYF

V gene: TRBV2
clone size: -
J gene: TRBJ2-7
D gene: -
CDR3 DNA: TGTGCCAGCAGCGGTACCCTCTACGAGCAGTACTTC
CDR3 protein: CASSGTLYEQYF

V gene: TRBV4-3
clone size: -
J gene: TRBJ2-1
D gene: TRBD1
CDR3 DNA: TGCGCCAGCAGCCAAGAGTGGCGACAGGGGGGAAATGAGCAGTTCTTC
CDR3 protein: CASSQEWRQGGNEQFF

V gene: TRBV6-5
clone size: -
J gene: TRBJ1-2
D gene: -
CDR3 DNA: TGTGCCAGCAGACTCCAGGGTGGGGATGGCTACACCTTC
CDR3 protein: CASRLQGGDGYTF

V gene: TRBV4-3
clone size: -
J gene: TRBJ1-2
D gene: TRBD1
CDR3 DNA: TGCGCCAGCAGCCAAGATAGATGGACAGGGGGATTCGGCTACACCTTC
CDR3 protein: CASSQDRWTGGFGYTF

V gene: TRBV19
clone size: once
J gene: TRBJ1-5
D gene: -
CDR3 DNA: TGTGCCAGTAGTGGCCGGGTCGTAAATCAGCCCCAGCATTTT
CDR3 protein: CASSGRVVNQPQHF

V gene: TRBV5-4
clone size: -
J gene: TRBJ2-3
D gene: TRBD2
CDR3 DNA: TGTGCCAGCCGGGATCGCCGACGGGAGGCCACCCCTTATACGCAGTATTTT
CDR3 protein: CASRDRRREATPYTQYF

V gene: TRBV10-2
clone size: -
J gene: TRBJ1-1
D gene: TRBD1
CDR3 DNA: TGCGCCAGCAGTGGGGCAGGGGGCTCTGAAGCTTTCTTT
CDR3 protein: CASSGAGGSEAFF

V gene: TRBV5-1
clone size: -
J gene: TRBJ1-5
D gene: TRBD1
CDR3 DNA: TGCGCCAGCAGCTTAGACAGGGTTGGGGTTTTAAGTAGCAATCAGCCCCAGCATTTT
CDR3 protein: CASSLDRVGVLSSNQPQHF

V gene: TRBV28
clone size: -
J gene: TRBJ1-2
D gene: TRBD1
CDR3 DNA: TGTGCCAGCAGAAGTACAGGGGTGACCACCTTC
CDR3 protein: CASRSTGVTTF

V gene: TRBV7-2
clone size: -
J gene: TRBJ2-7
D gene: TRBD2
CDR3 DNA: TGTGCCAGCAGCTTAAAGCGGGAGCCCACCGAGCAGTACTTC
CDR3 protein: CASSLKREPTEQYF

V gene: TRBV11-2
clone size: once
J gene: TRBJ2-5
D gene: TRBD1
CDR3 DNA: TGTGCCAGCAGCTTAGGGCAGGGGGCCGTAGAGACCCAGTACTTC
CDR3 protein: CASSLGQGAVETQYF

V gene: TRBV27
clone size: -
J gene: TRBJ2-3
D gene: -
CDR3 DNA: TGTGCCAGCAGACACAGCAGGGATGGCACAGATACGCAGTATTTT
CDR3 protein: CASRHSRDGTDTQYF

V gene: TRBV6-1
clone size: -
J gene: TRBJ1-3
D gene: -
CDR3 DNA: TGTGCCAGCAGAGGACAATCGGGAAACACCATATATTTT
CDR3 protein: CASRGQSGNTIYF

V gene: TRBV4-3
clone size: once
J gene: TRBJ2-1
D gene: TRBD1
CDR3 DNA: TGCGCCAGCAGCCAAGAAAGGGACAGGGGATACAATGAGCAGTTCTTC
CDR3 protein: CASSQERDRGYNEQFF

V gene: TRBV27
clone size: -
J gene: TRBJ2-7
D gene: TRBD1
CDR3 DNA: TGTGCCAGCAGTTCATGGGACAGCGGCTACGAGCAGTACTTC
CDR3 protein: CASSSWDSGYEQYF

V gene: TRBV28
clone size: few
J gene: TRBJ1-2
D gene: TRBD1
CDR3 DNA: TGTGCCAGCAGTGACAGGGGGCTAGGCTATGGCTACACCTTC
CDR3 protein: CASSDRGLGYGYTF

V gene: TRBV29-1
clone size: -
J gene: TRBJ1-5
D gene: TRBD1
CDR3 DNA: TGCAGCGTGGGACAGGGGATGAGCAATCAGCCCCAGCATTTT
CDR3 protein: CSVGQGMSNQPQHF

V gene: TRBV25-1
clone size: -
J gene: TRBJ1-2
D gene: -
CDR3 DNA: TGTGCCAGCAGTGACTCGTCAGGGACATTGGGCTATGGCTACACCTTC
CDR3 protein: CASSDSSGTLGYGYTF

V gene: TRBV9
clone size: -
J gene: TRBJ2-3
D gene: -
CDR3 DNA: TGTGCCAGCAGCCGAGGAGGAAGGGTAAGCGGAGCAGATACGCAGTATTTT
CDR3 protein: CASSRGGRVSGADTQYF

V gene: TRBV6-5
clone size: few
J gene: TRBJ1-5
D gene: -
CDR3 DNA: TGTGCCAGCAGTTACCTTGGGGGGGAGGCCCAGCATTTT
CDR3 protein: CASSYLGGEAQHF

V gene: TRBV20-1
clone size: -
J gene: TRBJ2-1
D gene: -
CDR3 DNA: TGCAGTGCTGAACCGGTTCGGGAGCAGTTCTTC
CDR3 protein: CSAEPVREQFF

V gene: TRBV4-2
clone size: -
J gene: TRBJ1-1
D gene: -
CDR3 DNA: TGTGCCAGCAGCCCCCTGGGAGGCGATCTCACTGAAGCTTTCTTT
CDR3 protein: CASSPLGGDLTEAFF

V gene: TRBV18
clone size: few
J gene: TRBJ2-5
D gene: TRBD1
CDR3 DNA: TGTGCCAGCACCCTAGACAGGGGACAAGAGACCCAGTACTTC
CDR3 protein: CASTLDRGQETQYF

V gene: TRBV7-9
clone size: -
J gene: TRBJ1-1
D gene: -
CDR3 DNA: TGTGCCAGCAGCTTAAGCCCACCAGAAAGGGGATCGAACACTGAAGCTTTCTTT
CDR3 protein: CASSLSPPERGSNTEAFF

V gene: TRBV30
clone size: -
J gene: TRBJ1-2
D gene: -
CDR3 DNA: TGTGCCTGGAGTGGACGGGTGGCCTTGGGTTTTTGGGAGTTGGACTATGGCTACACCTTC
CDR3 protein: CAWSGRVALGFWELDYGYTF

V gene: TRBV5-4
clone size: -
J gene: TRBJ2-1
D gene: TRBD2
CDR3 DNA: TGTGCCAGCAGCTTGGTGGCGGGAGACAATGAGCAGTTCTTC
CDR3 protein: CASSLVAGDNEQFF

V gene: TRBV19
clone size: once
J gene: TRBJ2-6
D gene: TRBD1
CDR3 DNA: TGTGCCAGTGTGACAGGGGACCTGAGGGCCAACGTCCTGACTTTC
CDR3 protein: CASVTGDLRANVLTF

V gene: TRBV19
clone size: -
J gene: TRBJ1-4
D gene: -
CDR3 DNA: TGTGCCAGTAGACTGGACAGAGCAACTAATGAAAAACTGTTTTTT
CDR3 protein: CASRLDRATNEKLFF

V gene: TRBV2
clone size: once
J gene: TRBJ2-2
D gene: -
CDR3 DNA: TGTGCCAGCTTAGACTTGCTCGGCACCGGGGAGCTGTTTTTT
CDR3 protein: CASLDLLGTGELFF

V gene: TRBV27
clone size: -
J gene: TRBJ2-7
D gene: TRBD1
CDR3 DNA: TGTGCCAGCAGTTTATCGGGACAGGGGTCCGAGCAGTACTTC
CDR3 protein: CASSLSGQGSEQYF

V gene: TRBV10-2
clone size: -
J gene: TRBJ1-1
D gene: -
CDR3 DNA: TGCGCCAGCAGTGACGGTGTTATGAACACTGAAGCTTTCTTT
CDR3 protein: CASSDGVMNTEAFF

V gene: TRBV6-1
clone size: few
J gene: TRBJ1-2
D gene: TRBD1
CDR3 DNA: TGTGCCAGCACCGGGACAGCTAACTATGGCTACACCTTC
CDR3 protein: CASTGTANYGYTF

V gene: TRBV27
clone size: -
J gene: TRBJ2-3
D gene: TRBD2
CDR3 DNA: TGTGCCAGCAGTTTACTAGCGGGAGGGAGTAGCGGCACAGATACGCAGTATTTT
CDR3 protein: CASSLLAGGSSGTDTQYF

V gene: TRBV6-6
clone size: -
J gene: TRBJ1-1
D gene: -
CDR3 DNA: TGTGCCAGCAGTTACACGGGGGGGCGAACTGAAGCTTTCTTT
CDR3 protein: CASSYTGGRTEAFF

V gene: TRBV1
clone size: -
J gene: TRBJ2-7
D gene: -
CDR3 DNA: TGCACCAGCAGCCAAGCCATTACTAGTACCTACGAGCAGTACTTC
CDR3 protein: CTSSQAITSTYEQYF

V gene: TRBV28
clone size: -
J gene: TRBJ2-7
D gene: TRBD2
CDR3 DNA: TGTGCCAGCAGTTTCCAGCTAGCGGGTTCCTACGAGCAGTACTTC
CDR3 protein: CASSFQLAGSYEQYF

V gene: TRBV7-6
clone size: -
J gene: TRBJ1-1
D gene: -
CDR3 DNA: TGTGCCAGCAGCTCCCTACCGACAGGTTCCGACACTGAAGCTTTCTTT
CDR3 protein: CASSSLPTGSDTEAFF

V gene: TRBV5-8
clone size: -
J gene: TRBJ2-7
D gene: -
CDR3 DNA: TGTGCCAGCAGCTTGCACGTCTACGCGCAGTACTTC
CDR3 protein: CASSLHVYAQYF

V gene: TRBV6-4
clone size: -
J gene: TRBJ2-3
D gene: TRBD2
CDR3 DNA: TGTGCCAGCAGTGAGCGGGAGACAGATACGCAGTATTTT
CDR3 protein: CASSERETDTQYF

V gene: TRBV19
clone size: -
J gene: TRBJ1-5
D gene: -
CDR3 DNA: TGTGCCAGTAGTATAGTACGGAATCAGCCCCAGCATTTT
CDR3 protein: CASSIVRNQPQHF

V gene: TRBV4-2
clone size: few
J gene: TRBJ2-7
D gene: TRBD2
CDR3 DNA: TGTGCCAGCAGCCAAGATAGCCCCTATACTACTAGCGGGGGAGGTTACGAGCAGTACTTC
CDR3 protein: CASSQDSPYTTSGGGYEQYF

V gene: TRBV6-5
clone size: -
J gene: TRBJ2-7
D gene: TRBD1
CDR3 DNA: TGTGCCAGCATGGAGGGGACAGGGGGATACTACGAGCAGTACTTC
CDR3 protein: CASMEGTGGYYEQYF

V gene: TRBV7-9
clone size: -
J gene: TRBJ1-2
D gene: -
CDR3 DNA: TGTGCCAGCAGCCCACAAGTCACAACTAACTATGGCTACACCTTC
CDR3 protein: CASSPQVTTNYGYTF

V gene: TRBV28
clone size: -
J gene: TRBJ1-5
D gene: -
CDR3 DNA: TGTGCCAGCAGTTTGGGGGGGCGCCAAGTCAATCAGCCCCAGCATTTT
CDR3 protein: CASSLGGRQVNQPQHF

V gene: TRBV19
clone size: -
J gene: TRBJ2-3
D gene: TRBD2
CDR3 DNA: TGTGCCAGTGCTAGCGGGAGGGCCAAGACAGATACGCAGTATTTT
CDR3 protein: CASASGRAKTDTQYF

V gene: TRBV5-1
clone size: few
J gene: TRBJ2-2
D gene: TRBD1
CDR3 DNA: TGCGCCAGCAGGCGGACCCCGACAGGGGGCGCGGGGACCGGGGAGCTGTTTTTT
CDR3 protein: CASRRTPTGGAGTGELFF

V gene: TRBV7-9
clone size: -
J gene: TRBJ2-2
D gene: TRBD1
CDR3 DNA: TGTGCCAGCAGCCGACAGGGGAACACCGGGGAGCTGTTTTTT
CDR3 protein: CASSRQGNTGELFF

V gene: TRBV18
clone size: -
J gene: TRBJ2-2
D gene: TRBD2
CDR3 DNA: TGTGCCAGCTCAACACTACCAACTAGCGCACCCACCGGGGAGCTGTTTTTT
CDR3 protein: CASSTLPTSAPTGELFF